Presented here are 31 T cell receptor beta chains from one specimen sequenced in a study of T cell responses to AZD1222 COVID-19 vaccine. The data were produced by immunoSEQ multiplex PCR, yet TCRdb's version contains in-frame clones alone and is incomplete. The sample holds more than 85,000 clones; 75% to 90% are singletons and the top ten take 4.5% to 6.5%. This sample comprised peripheral blood, obtained on day 0 of AZD1222 vaccination. The receptors originated from an adult in good health.

This clone was detected only once. This chain uses TRBV7-9 with TRBJ1-2; TRBD1 matches at 9 bases. J was trimmed by 3 bases and V by 6 bases; bases with no gene match: 5. The length of the CDR3 is 14 residues. Germline V gives CDR1 SEHNR, CDR2 FQNEAQ (reference sequence). CDR3 sequence: CASRNRDRDYGYTF. The DNA for the CDR3 is TGTGCCAGCAGAAACCGGGACAGGGACTATGGCTACACCTTC.

J is TRBJ2-7 and V is TRBV28; D is ambiguous. The length of the CDR3 is 13 residues. V shed 5 bases and J shed 6 bases, with 14 bases lying between them. Per germline, CDR1 MDHEN and CDR2 SYDVKM. The CDR3 sequence is CASSGPPWAEQYF. The CDR3 coding sequence is TGTGCCAGCAGTGGCCCCCCGTGGGCCGAGCAGTACTTC.

The gene calls are TRBV4-3 and TRBJ1-2; TRBD1 is a possible D gene (5 bases). The germline V gene encodes CDR1 LGHNA and CDR2 YSLEER. The CDR3 is 16 amino acids. The ends were cut back, 0 bases at V and 4 bases at J, with 15 bases in the middle. Here the CDR3 DNA reads TGCGCCAGCAGCCAAGATATGCTAACGGGGACCTATGGCTACACCTTC. Its translation: CASSQDMLTGTYGYTF.

The CDR3 is CASSPGRTGSHTEAFF. As DNA, the CDR3 is TGCGCCAGCAGCCCCGGGCGGACAGGGAGTCACACTGAAGCTTTCTTT. The chain couples TRBV4-3 to TRBJ1-1; 8 nucleotides line up with TRBD1. With 4 bases clipped from V and 3 bases from J, the junction kept 10 bases outside the gene matches. This CDR3 comprises 16 residues. The V gene's germline CDR1 is LGHNA and CDR2 YSLEER.

The J gene is TRBJ2-3, the V gene TRBV18; the D is unclear. Germline CDR1 KGHSH, CDR2 LQKENI. The CDR3 is made up of 13 amino acids. V lost 5 bases and J lost 3, with 9 bases in between. CDR3 bases: TGTGCCAGCTCAGGAACAGTGACAGATACGCAGTATTTT. This gives the protein CASSGTVTDTQYF. Looking up the rest from reference TRBV18 and TRBJ2-3 gives the full variable domain: NAGVMQNPRHLVRRRGQEARLRCSPMKGHSHVYWYRQLPEEGLKFMVYLQKENIIDESGMPKERFSAEFPKEGPSILRIQQVVRGDSAAYFCASSGTVTDTQYFGPGTRLTVL.

J is TRBJ2-3 and V is TRBV5-1; 8 bases fit TRBD2. The trim removed 7 bases at V and 1 base at J, leaving 5 bases unmatched. Per the germline V gene, CDR1 is SGHRS and CDR2 is YFSETQ. The CDR3 has 14 residues. The CDR3 here is CASQTSGRTDTQYF. The CDR3 DNA reads as TGCGCCAGCCAAACTAGCGGACGCACAGATACGCAGTATTTT.

V is TRBV6-4 and J is TRBJ1-2; no clear D. Trimming cost V 4 bases and J 4 bases, with 10 bases left between them. From germline, CDR1 is MRHNA and CDR2 SNTAGT. This CDR3 is built from 13 residues. The CDR3 coding sequence is TGTGCCAGCAGTGTGATGGCAGGCTATGGCTACACCTTC. As protein: CASSVMAGYGYTF.

The chain combines TRBV18 with TRBJ2-7; 10 bases are a match to TRBD1. This CDR3 region has 14 residues. Germline V gene data show CDR1 as KGHSH and CDR2 as LQKENI. V dropped 2 bases and J dropped 4; count of bases not matched to a gene: 2. CDR3 bases: TGTGCCAGCTCACCAGGACAGGGGGTGTACGAGCAGTACTTC. The encoded protein is CASSPGQGVYEQYF. The full variable domain, completed using reference TRBV18 and TRBJ2-7, is NAGVMQNPRHLVRRRGQEARLRCSPMKGHSHVYWYRQLPEEGLKFMVYLQKENIIDESGMPKERFSAEFPKEGPSILRIQQVVRGDSAAYFCASSPGQGVYEQYFGPGTRLTVT.

By its share, this clone is medium-sized. This chain uses TRBV14 with TRBJ2-3; a possible D gene is TRBD1 (6 bases). The CDR3 totals 14 residues. Trimming left V 4 bases short and J 7 bases short, with 15 bases between. Germline V gene lookup returns CDR1 SGHDN and CDR2 FVKESK. Here the CDR3 DNA reads TGTGCCAGCAGCCCGACCGGGACAACTTATACGCAGTATTTT. It encodes CASSPTGTTYTQYF. Combining the CDR3 with reference TRBV14 and TRBJ2-3 gives the whole variable domain EAGVTQFPSHSVIEKGQTVTLRCDPISGHDNLYWYRRVMGKEIKFLLHFVKESKQDESGMPNNRFLAERTGGTYSTLKVQPAELEDSGVYFCASSPTGTTYTQYFGPGTRLTVL.

This chain joins TRBV28 and TRBJ1-6, with 7 bases matching TRBD1. The junction had 14 bases not matched to a gene; V was cut back by 0 bases and J by 3 bases. Germline V gene lookup returns CDR1 MDHEN and CDR2 SYDVKM. This CDR3 has 20 residues. The CDR3 here is CASSLWGATGNPDYNSPLHF. The CDR3 bases are TGTGCCAGCAGTTTATGGGGGGCGACAGGGAACCCGGACTATAATTCACCCCTCCACTTT.

In this sample, this clone turned up a few times. V gene TRBV7-9 combines with J gene TRBJ1-1; 7 bases agree with TRBD1. This CDR3 has 14 amino acids. Germline V lookup: CDR1 SEHNR, CDR2 FQNEAQ (reference sequence). Losses at the gene ends were 11 bases for V and 4 bases for J; bases not matched to a gene: 13. The CDR3 spells CAGGAGGGFTEAFF. The CDR3 bases are TGTGCCGGGGGCGCAGGGGGAGGTTTCACTGAAGCTTTCTTT.

This clone was detected once. The chain uses TRBV6-2 or TRBV6-3 and TRBJ1-5, with a tentative D call TRBD1 (6 bases). The CDR3 length is 15 residues. V dropped 2 bases and J dropped 5 bases, with 13 bases sitting between them. The germline V gene has CDR1 MNHEY and CDR2 SVGEGT. DNA of the CDR3: TGTGCCAGCAGTTACGGCAGGGGTGGGGATCAGCCCCAGCATTTT. Encoded protein: CASSYGRGGDQPQHF.

This chain links TRBV20-1 with TRBJ2-7; D is undetermined. This CDR3 region has 13 residues. Germline loops: CDR1 DFQATT, CDR2 SNEGSKA (reference sequence). The V end was cut by 3 bases, the J end by 6 bases, with 15 bases between. The CDR3 protein is CSASLYTGLEQYF. CDR3 bases: TGCAGTGCTAGTCTCTACACCGGGCTCGAGCAGTACTTC.

The chain is built from TRBV9 and TRBJ1-4, with 7 bases identical to TRBD1. V lost 3 bases, J lost 0 bases, and 5 bases stayed unmatched. CDR1 and CDR2 from the germline V gene are SGDLS and YYNGEE. The CDR3 is 16 amino acids. The CDR3 DNA is TGTGCCAGCAGCGCCGGGGACAGTGCAACTAATGAAAAACTGTTTTTT. Protein: CASSAGDSATNEKLFF.

This chain joins TRBV10-3 and TRBJ1-1; D ambiguous. In germline, CDR1 is ENHRY, CDR2 SYGVKD. Deletions cut 4 bases from V and 1 base from J, with 7 bases between. The CDR3 is 13 residues long. CDR3 protein: CAISAQSNTEAFF. The CDR3 nucleotides read TGTGCCATCAGTGCACAGTCGAACACTGAAGCTTTCTTT.

The rearrangement uses TRBV19 and TRBJ2-2; TRBD2 agrees at 7 bases. CDR1 LNHDA and CDR2 SQIVND come from the germline V gene (reference sequence). The junction had 13 bases not matched to a gene; V was cut back by 6 bases and J by 0 bases. The length of the CDR3 is 18 residues. The CDR3 nucleotides are TGTGCCAGTAGGGGGATAAGGCTAGCGGAGACGAACACCGGGGAGCTGTTTTTT. Amino acids: CASRGIRLAETNTGELFF.

The chain joins TRBV6-2 or TRBV6-3 to TRBJ2-3; TRBD2 is a possible D gene (5 bases). The germline V and J ends were trimmed by 2 bases and 6 bases, with 15 bases remaining between them. CDR3 length: 15 amino acids. The germline V gene encodes CDR1 MNHEY and CDR2 SVGEGT. The CDR3 region has the DNA TGTGCCAGCAGTTACGATCTTCTAGCTTTGGATACGCAGTATTTT. It yields the protein CASSYDLLALDTQYF.

The genes are TRBV19 and TRBJ2-1; D is possibly TRBD1 (7 bases). The V gene's germline CDR1 is LNHDA and CDR2 SQIVND (reference sequence). This CDR3 spans 14 amino acids. Trimming left V 5 bases short and J 4 bases short, with 12 bases between. CDR3 DNA sequence: TGTGCCAGTAGTTGGGCGGGACAGTACAATGAGCAGTTCTTC. Translated: CASSWAGQYNEQFF.

The gene calls are TRBV10-3 and TRBJ2-3; D gene uncertain. There are 14 residues in the CDR3. The V end was cut by 2 bases, the J end by 2 bases, with 8 bases between. Per germline, CDR1 ENHRY and CDR2 SYGVKD. CDR3 bases: TGTGCCATCAGTGAGATGGCGGCCACAGATACGCAGTATTTT. Its protein product is CAISEMAATDTQYF.

The V gene is TRBV2, the J gene TRBJ1-2, with a weak D call TRBD1 (5 bases). CDR3 size: 15 residues. V shed 2 bases and J shed 3 bases, with 13 bases lying between them. Germline-derived CDR1 and CDR2 are SNHLY and FYNNEI. CDR3 in DNA: TGTGCCAGCAGTGAAATGACGGGGGTGGACTATGGCTACACCTTC. Translating it yields CASSEMTGVDYGYTF.

The chain uses TRBV9 and TRBJ2-1; possibly TRBD2 for D (5 bases). Trimming pared 0 bases from V and 0 bases from J, leaving 10 bases between. Germline V gene sequence: CDR1 SGDLS, CDR2 YYNGEE. The CDR3 has 16 residues. The CDR3 nucleotides read TGTGCCAGCAGCGTAGAGAAGCGGAGCTCCTACAATGAGCAGTTCTTC. It translates to CASSVEKRSSYNEQFF.

The V gene is TRBV19, the J gene TRBJ1-1; weak D call: TRBD1 (5 bases). Germline V gene lookup returns CDR1 LNHDA and CDR2 SQIVND (reference sequence). The length of the CDR3 is 16 residues. V lost 5 bases and J 4 bases, leaving 20 bases between the germline ends. DNA of the CDR3: TGTGCCAGTAGTGGGGACCATCACGACGCCTTCACTGAAGCTTTCTTT. It is translated as CASSGDHHDAFTEAFF.

V usage is TRBV7-3 and J usage is TRBJ1-6; 9 bases are shared with TRBD1. Germline V lookup: CDR1 SGHTA, CDR2 FQGTGA. After removal of 6 bases from V and 4 bases from J, the junction contained 4 bases not matched to a gene. The length of the CDR3 is 15 residues. The CDR3 coding sequence is TGTGCCAGCAGTCGACAGGGGGGTTATAATTCACCCCTCCACTTT. This gives the protein CASSRQGGYNSPLHF.

J is TRBJ1-2 and V is TRBV28, with D unresolved. Germline V gene lookup returns CDR1 MDHEN and CDR2 SYDVKM. The CDR3 has 15 amino acids. The germline V and J ends were trimmed by 1 base and 6 bases, with 15 bases remaining between them. The CDR3, as DNA: TGTGCCAGCAGTTTATATACAGCCGGTGGGGATGGCTACACCTTC. Its protein is CASSLYTAGGDGYTF.

V and J are TRBV27 and TRBJ2-3; the D call may be TRBD1 or TRBD2 (6 bases each). Looked up from germline, CDR1 is MNHEY and CDR2 is SMNVEV (reference sequence). Trimming stripped 2 bases from V and 1 base from J, with 13 bases between. This CDR3 comprises 16 residues. In nucleotides, the CDR3 is TGTGCCAGCAGTTTAAGCTCGGGGGCTGGCACAGATACGCAGTATTTT. As protein: CASSLSSGAGTDTQYF.

J is TRBJ2-7 and V is TRBV19, with D possibly TRBD1 on 5 matching bases. Germline lookup yields CDR1 LNHDA and CDR2 SQIVND (reference sequence). Deletions cut 5 bases from V and 0 bases from J, with 17 bases between. The CDR3 has 16 amino acids. The CDR3 nucleotides are TGTGCCAGTAGTGCATCCGGACGGACAAGCTCCTACGAGCAGTACTTC. Protein product: CASSASGRTSSYEQYF.

The V call is TRBV19, the J call TRBJ1-4; 9 positions match TRBD1. The germline CDR1 and CDR2 sequences are LNHDA and SQIVND (reference sequence). This CDR3 spans 16 amino acids. After removal of 3 bases from V and 9 bases from J, the junction contained 11 bases not matched to a gene. DNA for the CDR3: TGTGCCAGTAGTATGCCGGGACAGGGACCTTGGAAAAAACTGTTTTTT. Its translation: CASSMPGQGPWKKLFF.

The rearrangement links TRBV6-5 to TRBJ1-1; no reliable D call. Trimming removed 2 bases at V and 4 bases at J, with 14 bases between. Germline loops: CDR1 MNHEY, CDR2 SVGAGI. This CDR3 is 15 amino acids long. This CDR3 is CASSYGGYSGTEAFF. DNA for the CDR3: TGTGCCAGCAGTTACGGAGGTTACTCCGGCACTGAAGCTTTCTTT.

The rearrangement joins TRBV2 to TRBJ1-2; D is undetermined. Germline V lookup: CDR1 SNHLY, CDR2 FYNNEI. The CDR3 length is 14 residues. V dropped 4 bases and J dropped 4 bases, with 13 bases sitting between them. CDR3 DNA sequence: TGTGCCAGCAGTGGGGCCGTGGTAGGCTATGGCTACACCTTC. Translated, it gives CASSGAVVGYGYTF. The variable domain in full, with the rest retrieved from reference TRBV2 and TRBJ1-2, is EPEVTQTPSHQVTQMGQEVILRCVPISNHLYFYWYRQILGQKVEFLVSFYNNEISEKSEIFDDQFSVERPDGSNFTLKIRSTKLEDSAMYFCASSGAVVGYGYTFGSGTRLTVV.

This chain links TRBV5-1 with TRBJ2-3, with a possible D match to TRBD2 (5 bases). V was shortened by 2 bases and J by 6 bases, with 13 bases between the two germline ends. The CDR3 has 14 residues. Germline V gene lookup returns CDR1 SGHRS and CDR2 YFSETQ. CDR3 sequence reads: CASSFGRRGDTQYF. The CDR3 DNA is TGCGCCAGCAGCTTTGGACGGCGCGGGGATACGCAGTATTTT.

V usage is TRBV4-2 and J usage is TRBJ1-4; D gene ambiguous. CDR1 is LGHNA, CDR2 YNFKEQ, per germline. The CDR3 covers 12 residues. V lost 3 bases to trimming and J lost 5 bases, with 4 bases between them. The CDR3 sequence: CASSQENEKLFF. CDR3 nucleotides: TGTGCCAGCAGCCAGGAGAATGAAAAACTGTTTTTT.